The next 18 T cell receptor beta chains were all read from a single sample in a study of T cells after yellow fever vaccination. One entry per CDR3 protein results from TCRdb running MiXCR on the 5' RACE reads. The table has a few hundred thousand distinct CDR3 sequences, under 14% seen once. The sample consisted of PBMCs, taken on the day of the first yellow fever vaccination. These TCRs come from a man between 18 and 35 years old who received the YFV17D yellow fever vaccine.

This clonotype showed up just a few times. The chain combines TRBV4-1 with TRBJ2-7; 8 positions agree with TRBD1. This CDR3 region has 15 residues. V shed 3 bases and J 6 bases; nucleotides not matched to a gene: 10. Germline V lookup: CDR1 MGHRA, CDR2 YSYEKL. The CDR3 nucleotides are TGCGCCAGCAGCCAGACGACAGGGGTCCCAGGCGAGCAGTACTTC. Translation gives CASSQTTGVPGEQYF.

Comment on this clonotype: A single base separates this from a much larger clone, so it may be a read error. CDR3 residues: CASNLFLGVVDTIYF. The CDR3 nucleotides are TGTGCCAGCAACTTATTCCTTGGGGTGGTGGACACCATATATTTT. The chain recombines TRBV7-2 with TRBJ1-3; unclear D gene. The CDR3 spans 15 residues. Germline lookup yields CDR1 SGHTA and CDR2 FQGNSA.

The chain combines TRBV28 with TRBJ1-1; the D gene is possibly TRBD1 (6 bases). Trimming took 8 bases from V and 5 from J, leaving 18 bases between them. Germline CDR1 MDHEN, CDR2 SYDVKM. The CDR3 is 14 residues long. The chain's CDR3 is CASGRNRARTEAFF. CDR3 in DNA: TGTGCCAGCGGAAGGAACAGGGCGAGAACTGAAGCTTTCTTT.

This clonotype showed up just a few times. This chain connects TRBV20-1 to TRBJ2-7; no reliable D call. Germline assignment: CDR1 DFQATT and CDR2 SNEGSKA (reference sequence). V was trimmed by 1 base and J by 2 bases, leaving 9 bases between them. This CDR3 has 13 amino acids. CDR3 in DNA: TGCAGTGCTAGAGGCGGATACCCCTACGAGCAGTACTTC. It codes for CSARGGYPYEQYF.

The chain is built from TRBV2 and TRBJ2-3; TRBD1 is a possible D gene (5 bases). The V gene lost 2 bases and the J gene lost 0 bases, with 6 bases spanning the gap. Germline CDR1 reads SNHLY; CDR2 reads FYNNEI. The CDR3 is 14 amino acids. The CDR3 spells CASSETGSTDTQYF. CDR3 coding DNA: TGTGCCAGCAGTGAAACAGGAAGCACAGATACGCAGTATTTT.

This clonotype was picked up a small number of times. J is TRBJ1-5 and V is TRBV12-3 or TRBV12-4; D unclear. The CDR3 loop spans 15 amino acids. Deletions cut 3 bases from V and 7 bases from J, with 16 bases between. This CDR3 is CASSFMSGADQPQHF. DNA for the CDR3: TGTGCCAGCAGTTTTATGTCAGGCGCCGACCAGCCCCAGCATTTT.

This chain joins TRBV29-1 and TRBJ2-1; D is ambiguous. CDR1 and CDR2 (germline): SQVTM, ANQGSEA. The CDR3 consists of 10 residues. Trimming stripped 6 bases from V and 0 bases from J, with 0 bases between. The CDR3 sequence is CSVSYNEQFF. The DNA of the CDR3 is TGCAGCGTCTCCTACAATGAGCAGTTCTTC.

The sample holds many counts of this clonotype. This sequence joins TRBV5-1 and TRBJ2-1; 10 bases align to TRBD1. J lost 7 bases, V lost 3 bases, and 4 bases had no gene match. The germline CDR1 and CDR2 sequences are SGHRS and YFSETQ. CDR3 length: 14 residues. CDR3 sequence (DNA): TGCGCCAGCAGCTCTCCGGGACAGGGGAATGAGCAGTTCTTC. Translation gives CASSSPGQGNEQFF.

V is TRBV10-3 and J is TRBJ2-5; 7 bases map to TRBD1. Per the germline V gene, CDR1 is ENHRY and CDR2 is SYGVKD. J lost 3 bases, V lost 1 base, and 2 bases had no gene match. The CDR3 runs 14 residues. CDR3 sequence: CAISELGTEETQYF. The CDR3 DNA is TGTGCCATCAGTGAGTTAGGGACAGAAGAGACCCAGTACTTC.

This clonotype was picked up a small number of times. This sequence joins TRBV5-1 and TRBJ2-2; unclear D gene. Germline V gene sequence: CDR1 SGHRS, CDR2 YFSETQ. This CDR3 comprises 15 residues. Trimming cost V 2 bases and J 0 bases, with 8 bases left between them. The CDR3 DNA is TGCGCCAGCAGCTTCTCTGGCTCGAACACCGGGGAGCTGTTTTTT. Amino acid sequence: CASSFSGSNTGELFF.

The chain employs TRBV12-3 or TRBV12-4 and TRBJ2-3, with 8 bases lining up with TRBD1. The CDR3 totals 17 residues. The V segment lost 3 bases and the J segment 1 base; nucleotides outside the gene matches: 9. The CDR3 reads CASSLRDTGGRTDTQYF. The CDR3 nucleotides read TGTGCCAGCAGTTTGCGGGACACAGGGGGACGCACAGATACGCAGTATTTT.

The J gene is TRBJ2-7, the V gene TRBV7-3; D remains unclear. CDR1 and CDR2 from the germline V gene are SGHTA and FQGTGA. Trimming pared 8 bases from V and 2 bases from J, leaving 4 bases between. The CDR3 consists of 10 residues. CDR3 sequence reads: CASGPYEQYV. The DNA of the CDR3 is TGTGCCAGCGGTCCCTACGAGCAGTACGTC.

This clonotype was detected ten times or more. The CDR3 nucleotides are TGCAGTGCTAGAGATGCTGCAGATACGCAGTATTTT. This codes for CSARDAADTQYF. The chain carries TRBV20-1 and TRBJ2-3; D gene unclear. Germline V gene sequence: CDR1 DFQATT, CDR2 SNEGSKA (reference sequence). This CDR3 contains 12 residues. V was pared by 0 bases and J by 4 bases, with 5 bases between.

The V gene is TRBV20-1, the J gene TRBJ2-1, with a weak D call TRBD2 (5 bases). The CDR3 runs to 12 residues. V was trimmed by 0 bases and J by 12 bases, leaving 12 bases between them. Germline V CDR1 and CDR2: DFQATT, SNEGSKA (reference sequence). The CDR3 here is CSARDLVSAQFF. The CDR3 coding sequence is TGCAGTGCTAGAGATCTGGTTAGCGCGCAGTTCTTC.

The chain joins TRBV4-2 to TRBJ2-5, with TRBD2 matching over 7 bases. CDR1 and CDR2 from the germline V gene are LGHNA and YNFKEQ. V dropped 1 base and J dropped 2; count of bases not matched to a gene: 7. The CDR3 covers 16 residues. The CDR3 loop is CASSQGRRGMQETQYF. Here the CDR3 DNA reads TGTGCCAGCAGCCAAGGTCGGCGGGGGATGCAAGAGACCCAGTACTTC.

This clonotype was recorded a few times. The chain carries TRBV5-1 and TRBJ2-1, with 8 bases matching TRBD1. The CDR3 covers 14 residues. The V and J ends lost 8 bases and 7 bases, in that order; junction bases with no gene match: 11. In germline, CDR1 is SGHRS, CDR2 YFSETQ. The CDR3 spells CASNDRGYYNEQFF. The CDR3 bases are TGCGCCAGTAACGACAGGGGATACTATAATGAGCAGTTCTTC.

The chain couples TRBV5-1 to TRBJ1-1; tentatively, D is TRBD1 (5 bases). The length of the CDR3 is 15 residues. CDR1 SGHRS and CDR2 YFSETQ come from the germline V gene. V lost 4 bases and J lost 1, with 14 bases in between. CDR3 DNA: TGCGCCAGCAGCACGAGGACAAGGGGGAACACTGAAGCTTTCTTT. It yields the protein CASSTRTRGNTEAFF.

The chain joins TRBV7-2 to TRBJ1-5; tentatively, D is TRBD1 (6 bases). The CDR3 is 15 residues long. Trimming stripped 5 bases from V and 14 bases from J, with 25 bases between. The germline V gene has CDR1 SGHTA and CDR2 FQGNSA. CDR3: CASSPTGGFPRSEHF. CDR3 coding DNA: TGTGCCAGCAGCCCTACTGGGGGCTTTCCCCGTTCAGAGCATTTT.